This T cell receptor (beta chain) was found in a study of vaccination and CD4 T cells after COVID-19 (dated by TCRdb to between 2021 and 2024). About the study as a whole: Convalescent patients had a positive SARS-CoV-2 result on nasal swab PCR, and of these patients, some ten had mild disease and one had severe disease. The convalescent cohort comprised six males and four females, including two Hispanic individuals, seven Caucasians, two Asians and one multiracial person. Participants received two doses of either the Pfizer-BioNTech BNT162b2 vaccine (n=8) or the Moderna mRNA-1273 vaccine (n=2). Post-COVID blood samples from convalescent patients were collected a median of 101 days after diagnosis, with a range of roughly 30 to 161 days. The time from the second vaccine dose to post-vaccine blood sampling had a median of roughly 79 days and ranged from about 12 to 250 days. In around 10 COVID-19 convalescent patients and 4 infection-naive healthy vaccine recipients, researchers compared the spike-specific CD4+ TCR repertoire from before mRNA vaccination with the repertoire from after.

The convalescent patients' positive SARS-CoV-2 PCR tests fell between March and December 2020, which was before the Alpha, Beta and Delta variants emerged in the United States. PBMCs were separated from whole blood using Ficoll-Paque Plus gradient centrifugation and then either used fresh or cryopreserved at -140C. This clonotype turned up a few times. No cognate antigen has been identified for it. Nothing much larger sits one base from this clone, and base qualities are not available. CDR3 length: 14 amino acids, cysteine to phenylalanine. Only the CDR3 region is kept as DNA, spanning 42 bases read in frame from base 1. For CDR1 and CDR2, the germline V gene lists MNHEY and SVGEGT. V and J are trimmed by 5 bases and 0 bases, and the gene matches miss 0 bases of the junction. What the authors observed across the whole study: Of the vaccine-specific clones in convalescent patients, 304 of 307, or nearly all, reacted only to SARS-CoV-2 spike and did not cross-react with common cold coronaviruses. The median count of SARS-CoV-2-reactive clonotypes went up from around 20 after infection to roughly 38 after vaccination, although the change was not significant. In convalescent patients, a median approximately 83% of post-vaccine SARS-CoV-2-reactive clones were detected only after vaccination, suggesting vaccine-specific priming. The study included relatively few convalescent patients and did not analyze early timepoints after natural infection.

The method was PCR. For sequencing, an Illumina iSeq 100 was employed. The study's processing was this. Non-productive sequences were removed, and CDR3s not starting with C, not ending with F or W, or shorter than 7 amino acids were discarded. Levenshtein distances (stringdist) and unrooted phylogenetic trees (ape) in R version 3.6.1 were used to assess CDR3 homology. The raw public reads went through TCRdb reprocessing: fastp at Q25, MiXCR clone calling, in-frame beta chains kept. Identical CDR3 proteins give one entry, which carries the most common genes and DNA. TCRdb's processing, not the study's, gives the V and J calls here. The sample contains 15,000 to 17,000 distinct CDR3 sequences, 66% of them found a single time. Together, the top ten hold around 1.1% of the sample.

Sequenced here: CD4+ T cells from blood, sampled after SARS-CoV-2 vaccination. This sequence was found in a human donor who had recovered from COVID-19. Rearrangement joined TRBV6-2 or TRBV6-3 to TRBJ2-1; 8 nucleotides in the junction match TRBD2. In nucleotide form, the sequence is TGTGCCAGCAGTAGCGGGAGCTCCTACAATGAGCAGTTCTTC. Its protein is CASSSGSSYNEQFF.